The 26 T cell receptor beta chains below all came from one sample that was sequenced in a study of B cell selection in AIRE deficiency. Clones were sequenced by immunoSEQ multiplex PCR, and TCRdb holds only the in-frame ones, with some missing. Of about 25,000 clones in the sample, roughly 97% were seen once. The sorted conventional CD4 T cells were gated as CD4+CD127+. Sequences were obtained from conventional CD4+ T cells sorted from PBMCs. The receptors shown here come from a human donor with AIRE deficiency.

The chain is built from TRBV19 and TRBJ1-2; D uncertain. Per germline, CDR1 LNHDA and CDR2 SQIVND (reference sequence). The germline V and J ends were trimmed by 7 bases and 5 bases, with 11 bases remaining between them. The CDR3 is 12 amino acids. DNA for the CDR3: TGTGCCAGTACCGGACGGTTGTATGGCTACACCTTC. It specifies CASTGRLYGYTF.

V and J are TRBV19 and TRBJ2-3; possibly TRBD2 for D (7 bases). V lost 4 bases to trimming and J lost 1 base, with 15 bases between them. The CDR3 runs to 16 residues. The germline CDR1 and CDR2 sequences are LNHDA and SQIVND (reference sequence). The CDR3 DNA reads TGTGCCAGTAGTACCCCACTAGGGGGGGGCACAGATACGCAGTATTTT. Encoded protein: CASSTPLGGGTDTQYF. Full variable domain (missing parts from reference TRBV19 and TRBJ2-3): DGGITQSPKYLFRKEGQNVTLSCEQNLNHDAMYWYRQDPGQGLRLIYYSQIVNDFQKGDIAEGYSVSREKKESFPLTVTSAQKNPTAFYLCASSTPLGGGTDTQYFGPGTRLTVL.

The chain uses TRBV6-5 and TRBJ2-3, with 7 bases lining up with TRBD1. V trimming: 6 bases; J trimming: 4 bases; junction bases outside the gene matches: 7. The CDR3 has 14 residues. Germline CDR1 MNHEY, CDR2 SVGAGI. CDR3 bases: TGTGCCAGCAGGCGAAGGGGGCTCGCAGATACGCAGTATTTT. This gives the protein CASRRRGLADTQYF.

The V call is TRBV18, the J call TRBJ2-7; 9 nucleotides agree with TRBD1. The CDR3 length is 15 residues. Per the germline V gene, CDR1 is KGHSH and CDR2 is LQKENI. With 0 bases clipped from V and 3 bases from J, the junction kept 3 bases outside the gene matches. As DNA, the CDR3 is TGTGCCAGCTCACCACCGGGACAGGGTCTCTACGAGCAGTACTTC. Protein sequence: CASSPPGQGLYEQYF.

This sequence joins TRBV7-9 and TRBJ1-2, with a possible D match to TRBD1 (6 bases). The CDR3 loop spans 12 amino acids. Germline values: CDR1 SEHNR, CDR2 FQNEAQ (reference sequence). Trimming shortened V by 8 bases and J by 8 bases, and 15 bases separated the two germline ends. Here the CDR3 reads CASSAGERGYTF. The CDR3 region has the DNA TGTGCCAGCTCGGCAGGGGAAAGAGGCTACACCTTC.

The V call is TRBV29-1, the J call TRBJ1-5; 7 bases line up with TRBD1. From germline, CDR1 is SQVTM and CDR2 ANQGSEA. The CDR3 runs 13 residues. V gave up 4 bases and J gave up 5 bases; unmatched junction bases: 5. CDR3 sequence (DNA): TGCAGCGTTGGGACAGGAGAACATCAGCCCCAGCATTTT. It is translated as CSVGTGEHQPQHF.

This CDR3 is CASSPGLRTTDTQYF. The CDR3 DNA reads as TGTGCCAGCAGCCCGGGACTCCGGACCACAGATACGCAGTATTTT. The chain recombines TRBV6-5 with TRBJ2-3; D perhaps matches TRBD2 (6 bases). The CDR3 contains 15 residues. Germline CDR1 MNHEY, CDR2 SVGAGI. Trimming pared 6 bases from V and 2 bases from J, leaving 15 bases between.

The chain has TRBV5-4 and TRBJ1-1; D may be TRBD1 (5 bases). Trimming cost V 4 bases and J 1 base, with 8 bases left between them. CDR1 is SGHNT and CDR2 is YYREEE in the germline V gene (reference sequence). The CDR3 is 13 amino acids. This CDR3 is CASSLDTNTEAFF. For the CDR3, the DNA is TGTGCCAGCAGCCTGGACACGAACACTGAAGCTTTCTTT.

This chain uses TRBV6-5 with TRBJ2-5; D is undetermined. The CDR3 totals 13 residues. Between the trimmed V and J ends, which lost 5 bases and 9 bases, there was a span of 16 bases. The germline CDR1 and CDR2 sequences are MNHEY and SVGAGI. The CDR3 DNA is TGTGCCAGCAGTCCCGACTCGATAAGGGCCCAGTACTTC. Translated, it gives CASSPDSIRAQYF.

The count of this clone is one. The chain carries TRBV18 and TRBJ2-7; TRBD2 aligns across 9 bases. The CDR3 runs 12 residues. J was trimmed by 7 bases and V by 3 bases; bases with no gene match: 1. Germline lookup yields CDR1 KGHSH and CDR2 LQKENI. CDR3 nucleotides: TGTGCCAGCTCACCGACTAGCGGAGAGCAGTACTTC. Amino acids: CASSPTSGEQYF.

The rearrangement joins TRBV5-1 to TRBJ1-2; tentatively, D is TRBD1 (6 bases). Germline V gene data show CDR1 as SGHRS and CDR2 as YFSETQ. V was cut by 1 base and J by 5 bases, with 33 bases left in between. This CDR3 is built from 21 residues. CDR3 bases: TGCGCCAGCAGCTTGCCAACCGGCAGCAGAAGGACGAAAGGGGGTGGTTATGGCTACACCTTC. It specifies CASSLPTGSRRTKGGGYGYTF.

J is TRBJ2-1 and V is TRBV7-9; 12 bases are shared with TRBD2. This CDR3 contains 17 residues. Germline V gene sequence: CDR1 SEHNR, CDR2 FQNEAQ (reference sequence). V was clipped by 2 bases and J by 7 bases; unmatched bases: 9. CDR3 loop: CASSLRVVTSGRNEQFF. The CDR3 DNA is TGTGCCAGCAGCTTAAGGGTTGTCACTAGCGGGAGGAATGAGCAGTTCTTC. The complete variable domain, with remaining parts taken from reference TRBV7-9 and TRBJ2-1, reads DTGVSQNPRHKITKRGQNVTFRCDPISEHNRLYWYRQTLGQGPEFLTYFQNEAQLEKSRLLSDRFSAERPKGSFSTLEIQRTEQGDSAMYLCASSLRVVTSGRNEQFFGPGTRLTVL.

The chain couples TRBV6-4 to TRBJ2-1; 8 positions match TRBD1. Germline V CDR1 and CDR2: MRHNA, SNTAGT. The CDR3 covers 14 residues. J was trimmed by 9 bases and V by 2 bases; bases with no gene match: 6. The CDR3 region has the DNA TGTGCCAGCAGTGACCGCAGGGGGCTAAGTGAGCAGTTCTTC. Protein sequence: CASSDRRGLSEQFF.

The chain recombines TRBV19 with TRBJ1-1; D is uncertain. CDR1 is LNHDA, CDR2 SQIVND, per germline (reference sequence). The CDR3 contains 13 residues. Trimming removed 4 bases from V and 3 bases from J, with 9 bases in between. The CDR3, as DNA: TGTGCCAGTAGTAACCCCCCGTACACTGAAGCTTTCTTT. It specifies CASSNPPYTEAFF.

CDR3 DNA sequence: TGTGCCAGCAGCTTAGTGAGGAACAATGAGCAGTTCTTC. Encoded protein: CASSLVRNNEQFF. The rearrangement links TRBV7-8 to TRBJ2-1; D is ambiguous. CDR3 size: 13 residues. The germline gives CDR1 SGHVS, CDR2 FQNEAQ. V dropped 1 base and J dropped 5 bases, with 6 bases sitting between them.

The DNA for the CDR3 is TGTGCCAGCAGTCCCAGAGGGGGGTCGGCTCAGCCCCAGCATTTT. Its protein product is CASSPRGGSAQPQHF. V gene TRBV6-5 combines with J gene TRBJ1-5; D may be TRBD1 (6 bases). V shed 5 bases and J shed 6 bases, with 17 bases lying between them. This CDR3 comprises 15 residues. Germline V gene lookup returns CDR1 MNHEY and CDR2 SVGAGI.

The V gene is TRBV19, the J gene TRBJ2-3; tentatively, D is TRBD2 (6 bases). V shed 9 bases and J shed 10 bases, with 26 bases lying between them. This CDR3 is built from 15 residues. Germline V lookup: CDR1 LNHDA, CDR2 SQIVND (reference sequence). CDR3 loop: CASSSAAGPGYAQYF. In nucleotides, the CDR3 is TGTGCCAGCTCTAGCGCTGCGGGACCAGGATACGCGCAGTATTTT. Supplemented by reference TRBV19 and TRBJ2-3, the full variable domain reads DGGITQSPKYLFRKEGQNVTLSCEQNLNHDAMYWYRQDPGQGLRLIYYSQIVNDFQKGDIAEGYSVSREKKESFPLTVTSAQKNPTAFYLCASSSAAGPGYAQYFGPGTRLTVL.

V is TRBV7-2 and J is TRBJ2-1; weak D call: TRBD2 (5 bases). Trimming pared 2 bases from V and 3 bases from J, leaving 8 bases between. The CDR3 extends over 14 amino acids. Germline V gives CDR1 SGHTA, CDR2 FQGNSA. In nucleotides, the CDR3 is TGTGCCAGCAGCTTACGAGGGAGCTACAATGAGCAGTTCTTC. This encodes CASSLRGSYNEQFF.

CDR3 loop: CASSTTDRGRTAFF. CDR3 bases: TGTGCCAGCAGTACCACCGACAGGGGGCGAACGGCTTTCTTT. The chain carries TRBV7-9 and TRBJ1-1, with TRBD1 matching over 10 bases. The CDR3 runs 14 residues. Unmatched junction bases numbered 12, after V lost 6 bases and J lost 11 bases. The germline V gene has CDR1 SEHNR and CDR2 FQNEAQ (reference sequence).

This clone appeared a few times. This chain joins TRBV10-3 and TRBJ2-1; 8 nucleotides match TRBD2. Germline V gene lookup returns CDR1 ENHRY and CDR2 SYGVKD. The CDR3 extends over 15 amino acids. Trimming cost V 2 bases and J 0 bases; bases outside gene matches: 0. The CDR3 loop reads CAISESGSSYNEQFF. The CDR3 nucleotides read TGTGCCATCAGTGAGAGCGGGAGCTCCTACAATGAGCAGTTCTTC.

The V and J genes are TRBV30 and TRBJ1-1; no reliable D call. CDR1 is GTSNPN, CDR2 SVGIG, per germline (reference sequence). The CDR3 totals 15 residues. Trimming took off 3 bases at V and 0 bases at J, with 14 bases between the two ends. The DNA of the CDR3 is TGTGCCTGGAGGCGATATCTGGGGTTGAACACTGAAGCTTTCTTT. Its protein product is CAWRRYLGLNTEAFF.

V gene TRBV18 combines with J gene TRBJ1-2, with 10 nucleotides matching TRBD1. The CDR3 spans 16 residues. CDR1 KGHSH and CDR2 LQKENI come from the germline V gene. V was pared by 3 bases and J by 0 bases, with 4 bases of the junction left unmatched. The CDR3 nucleotides are TGTGCCAGCTCACCGTATGGGACAGGGGCTAACTATGGCTACACCTTC. Its translation: CASSPYGTGANYGYTF.

V and J are TRBV6-1 and TRBJ2-3; weak D call: TRBD1 (5 bases). This CDR3 is 13 amino acids long. Trimming took off 2 bases at V and 14 bases at J, with 17 bases between the two ends. Germline CDR1 MNHNS, CDR2 SASEGT. CDR3 loop: CASSESGLKKRYF. In nucleotides, the CDR3 is TGTGCCAGCAGTGAATCAGGGCTGAAGAAGCGGTATTTT.

The CDR3 nucleotides are TGTGCCAGCAGACTCTCCGGGACAGGGGACACCGGGGAGCTGTTTTTT. Translating gives CASRLSGTGDTGELFF. The V call is TRBV28, the J call TRBJ2-2, with 10 bases matching TRBD1. The CDR3 has 16 residues. Germline values: CDR1 MDHEN, CDR2 SYDVKM. Trimming cost V 6 bases and J 3 bases; bases outside gene matches: 7.

This chain connects TRBV23-1 to TRBJ2-3; D could derive from TRBD1 or TRBD2 (5 bases each). TRBV23-1 is given ORF status, its function remaining uncertain. Trimming removed 1 base from V and 0 bases from J, with 20 bases in between. The CDR3 is 19 amino acids. CDR3 in amino acids: CASSQWTLWDAASTDTQYF. CDR3 DNA sequence: TGCGCCAGCAGTCAATGGACACTTTGGGACGCTGCTAGCACAGATACGCAGTATTTT.

The J gene is TRBJ2-7, the V gene TRBV6-1, with 12 bases matching TRBD1. With 4 bases clipped from V and 4 bases from J, the junction kept 8 bases outside the gene matches. Germline V lookup: CDR1 MNHNS, CDR2 SASEGT. CDR3 length: 16 amino acids. The CDR3 loop reads CASSGLPGQGAYEQYF. The CDR3 DNA reads as TGTGCCAGCAGTGGTCTCCCGGGACAGGGGGCTTACGAGCAGTACTTC.